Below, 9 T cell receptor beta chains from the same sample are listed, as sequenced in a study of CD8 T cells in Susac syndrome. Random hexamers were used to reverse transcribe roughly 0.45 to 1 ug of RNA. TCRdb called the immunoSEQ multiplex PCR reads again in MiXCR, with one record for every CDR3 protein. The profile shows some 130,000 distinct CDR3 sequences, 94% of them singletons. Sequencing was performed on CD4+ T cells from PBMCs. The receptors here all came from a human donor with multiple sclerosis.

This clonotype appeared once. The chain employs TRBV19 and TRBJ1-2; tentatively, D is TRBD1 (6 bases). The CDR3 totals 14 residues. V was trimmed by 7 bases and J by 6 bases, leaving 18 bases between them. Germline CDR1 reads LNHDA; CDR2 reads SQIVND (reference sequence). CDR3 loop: CASTKDSEDDGYTF. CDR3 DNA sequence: TGTGCCAGTACCAAGGACAGCGAAGACGATGGCTACACCTTC.

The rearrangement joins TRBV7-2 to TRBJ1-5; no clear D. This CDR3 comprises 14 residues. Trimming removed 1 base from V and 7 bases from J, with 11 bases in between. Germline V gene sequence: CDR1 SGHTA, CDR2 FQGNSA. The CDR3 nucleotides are TGTGCCAGCAGCTTAGAAGGGCTCGGACAGCCCCAGCATTTT. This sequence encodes CASSLEGLGQPQHF.

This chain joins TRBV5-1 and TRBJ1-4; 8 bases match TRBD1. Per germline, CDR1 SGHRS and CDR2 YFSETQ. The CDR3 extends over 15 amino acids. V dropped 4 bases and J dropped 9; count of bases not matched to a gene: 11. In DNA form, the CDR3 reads TGCGCCAGCAGCCCGGAGACAGGGGAAAGGCAAAAACTGTTTTTT. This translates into CASSPETGERQKLFF.

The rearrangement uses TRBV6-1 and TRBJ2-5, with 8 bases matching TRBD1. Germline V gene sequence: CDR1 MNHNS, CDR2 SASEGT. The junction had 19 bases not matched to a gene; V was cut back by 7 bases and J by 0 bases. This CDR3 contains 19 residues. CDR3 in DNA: TGTGCCAGCACGGAGGGGGACAGGAGACCTTCAAGGTACCAAGAGACCCAGTACTTC. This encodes CASTEGDRRPSRYQETQYF.

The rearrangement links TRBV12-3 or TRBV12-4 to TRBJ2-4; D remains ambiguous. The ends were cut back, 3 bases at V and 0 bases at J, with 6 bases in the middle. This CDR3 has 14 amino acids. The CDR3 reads CASSFGVAKNIQYF. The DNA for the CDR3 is TGTGCCAGCAGTTTCGGTGTAGCCAAAAACATTCAGTACTTC.

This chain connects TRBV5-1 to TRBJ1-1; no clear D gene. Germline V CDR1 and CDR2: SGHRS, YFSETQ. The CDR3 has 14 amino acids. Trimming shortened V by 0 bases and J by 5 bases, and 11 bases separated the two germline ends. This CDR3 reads CASSLGGLGTEAFF. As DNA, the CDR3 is TGCGCCAGCAGCTTGGGAGGGTTGGGGACTGAAGCTTTCTTT.

CDR3 sequence (DNA): TGCGCCAGCAGCTTAGGACTAGCGGCGAGCACAGATACGCAGTATTTT. Its translation: CASSLGLAASTDTQYF. The chain recombines TRBV5-1 with TRBJ2-3, with 10 positions matching TRBD2. This CDR3 is 16 amino acids long. In germline, CDR1 is SGHRS, CDR2 YFSETQ. The ends lost 2 bases at V and 0 bases at J; junction bases unmatched: 3. Combining the CDR3 with reference TRBV5-1 and TRBJ2-3 gives the whole variable domain KAGVTQTPRYLIKTRGQQVTLSCSPISGHRSVSWYQQTPGQGLQFLFEYFSETQRNKGNFPGRFSGRQFSNSRSEMNVSTLELGDSALYLCASSLGLAASTDTQYFGPGTRLTVL.

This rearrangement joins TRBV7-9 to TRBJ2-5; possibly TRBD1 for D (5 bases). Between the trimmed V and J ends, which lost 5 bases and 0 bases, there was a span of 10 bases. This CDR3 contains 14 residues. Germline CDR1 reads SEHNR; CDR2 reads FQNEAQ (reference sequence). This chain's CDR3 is CASSPRQNQETQYF. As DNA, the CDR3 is TGTGCCAGCAGCCCCCGACAGAACCAAGAGACCCAGTACTTC.

This CDR3 is CASSPQGNPYGYTF. The DNA for the CDR3 is TGTGCCAGCTCACCACAGGGGAACCCCTATGGCTACACCTTC. This sequence joins TRBV18 and TRBJ1-2; possible D gene TRBD1, 5 bases. The length of the CDR3 is 14 residues. V dropped 1 base and J dropped 4 bases, with 10 bases sitting between them. Germline V gene lookup returns CDR1 KGHSH and CDR2 LQKENI.